The source of this T cell receptor beta chain is a study of blood T cell repertoires in COVID-19. Study-wide background: The origin of the acute and convalescent COVID-19 samples was the United States, Italy and Spain.

Original processing notes: Quantification of nucleated cells was approximated via reference gene primer amplification. Data came from immunoSEQ multiplex PCR; TCRdb stores just in-frame clones and leaves some out. V and J calls and clone size are those listed in that table; D and trimming were worked out from the DNA. The top ten clones hold 1.6% of a sample with around 250,000 clones, about 89% of them seen once. This clone was seen only once. The germline CDR1 and CDR2 sequences are LGHDT and YNNKEL (reference sequence). CDR3 length: 15 residues. The V end was cut by 4 bases, the J end by 0 bases, with 13 bases between.

This TCR was sampled from a woman aged 55-69 years who had recovered from COVID-19. The V gene is TRBV3-1 (or the pseudogene TRBV3-2), the J gene TRBJ2-7; tentatively, D is TRBD1 (7 bases). The sequencing input was peripheral blood. CDR3 sequence reads: CASSPRDRLSYEQYF. In DNA form, the CDR3 reads TGTGCCAGCAGCCCGCGGGACAGACTCTCCTACGAGCAGTACTTC.